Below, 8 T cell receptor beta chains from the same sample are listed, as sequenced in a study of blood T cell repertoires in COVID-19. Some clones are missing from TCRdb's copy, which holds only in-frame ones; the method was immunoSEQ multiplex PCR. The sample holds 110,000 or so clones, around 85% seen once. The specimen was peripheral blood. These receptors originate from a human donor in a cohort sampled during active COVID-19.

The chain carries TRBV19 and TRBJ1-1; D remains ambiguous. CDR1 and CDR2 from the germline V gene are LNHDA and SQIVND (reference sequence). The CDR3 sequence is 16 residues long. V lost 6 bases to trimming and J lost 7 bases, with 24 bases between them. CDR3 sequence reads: CASSLGGIRGHLEAFF. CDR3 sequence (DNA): TGTGCCAGTAGCTTAGGAGGGATCAGAGGCCACCTTGAAGCTTTCTTT.

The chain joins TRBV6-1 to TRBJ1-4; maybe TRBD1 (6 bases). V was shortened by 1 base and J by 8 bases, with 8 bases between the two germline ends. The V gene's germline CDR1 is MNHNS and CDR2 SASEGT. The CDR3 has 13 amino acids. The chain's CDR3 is CASSEDRAEKLFF. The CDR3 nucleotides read TGTGCCAGCAGTGAAGACAGGGCGGAAAAACTGTTTTTT.

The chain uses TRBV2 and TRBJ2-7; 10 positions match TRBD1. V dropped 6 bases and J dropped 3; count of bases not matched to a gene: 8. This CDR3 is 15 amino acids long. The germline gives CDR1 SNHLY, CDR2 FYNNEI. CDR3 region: CASRTFRDRGYEQYF. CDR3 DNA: TGTGCCAGCAGAACATTCCGGGACAGGGGCTACGAGCAGTACTTC.

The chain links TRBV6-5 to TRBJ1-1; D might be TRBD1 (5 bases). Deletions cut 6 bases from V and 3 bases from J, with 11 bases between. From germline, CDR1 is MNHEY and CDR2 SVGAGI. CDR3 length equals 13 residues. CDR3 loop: CASSRQSYTEAFF. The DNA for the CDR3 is TGTGCCAGCAGCCGACAGTCCTACACTGAAGCTTTCTTT.

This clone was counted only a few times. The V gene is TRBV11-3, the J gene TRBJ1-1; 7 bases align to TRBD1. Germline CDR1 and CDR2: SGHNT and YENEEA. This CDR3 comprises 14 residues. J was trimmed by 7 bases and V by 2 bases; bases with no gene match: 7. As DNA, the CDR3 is TGTGCCAGCAGCTTAAGGCAGGGGGAGAGTGAAGCTTTCTTT. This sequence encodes CASSLRQGESEAFF.

CDR3 amino acids: CATSLAGVSYNEQFF. The CDR3 DNA is TGTGCCACCTCCCTGGCGGGGGTATCCTACAATGAGCAGTTCTTC. V gene TRBV10-3 combines with J gene TRBJ2-1; 7 positions match TRBD2. Germline CDR1 and CDR2: ENHRY and SYGVKD. J gave up 1 base and V 10 bases, and 10 bases lay outside the gene matches. This CDR3 has 15 amino acids.

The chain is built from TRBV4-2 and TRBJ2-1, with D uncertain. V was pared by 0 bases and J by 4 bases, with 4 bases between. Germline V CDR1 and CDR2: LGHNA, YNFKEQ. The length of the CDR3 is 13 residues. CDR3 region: CASSQDGYNEQFF. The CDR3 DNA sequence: TGTGCCAGCAGCCAAGACGGGTACAATGAGCAGTTCTTC.

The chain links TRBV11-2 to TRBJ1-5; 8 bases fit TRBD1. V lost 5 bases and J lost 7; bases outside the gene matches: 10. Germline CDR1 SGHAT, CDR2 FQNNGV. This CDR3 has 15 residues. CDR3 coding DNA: TGTGCCAGCAGCGAATCTCAGGGGGCAGGGCAGCCCCAGCATTTT. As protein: CASSESQGAGQPQHF.